The present entry profiles one T cell receptor (beta chain) with its context. Its antigen is unidentified. Trimming pared 6 bases from V and 3 bases from J, leaving 26 bases between. The germline V gene encodes CDR1 MNHEY and CDR2 SMNVEV (reference sequence). The CDR3 spans 19 residues. This specimen belongs to a study of T cell responses to AZD1222 COVID-19 vaccine. Study results and caveats: With dominance at 160-218 and 743-854, vaccine-associated CD4 TCRs spanned spike. Most donors were white British, females outnumbered males, and clonal diversity was possibly underestimated. Every sample of the repertoires postdated the peak T cell response.

Some clones are missing from TCRdb's copy, which holds only in-frame ones; the method was immunoSEQ multiplex PCR. The table shows over 110,000 clones, with about 92% occurring only once. Sequences were derived from peripheral blood, sampled after recovery from COVID-19. This clonotype was sampled from an adult who had recovered from COVID-19. This chain joins TRBV27 and TRBJ2-2, with D perhaps matching TRBD1 or TRBD2 (5 bases each). CDR3 residues: CASSDEAGRDQSYTGELFF. The CDR3 nucleotides are TGTGCCAGCAGCGATGAGGCCGGCAGGGACCAATCTTACACCGGGGAGCTGTTTTTT.